The rows below give T cell receptor beta chains drawn from one sample of a study of T cells after yellow fever vaccination. TCRdb itself ran the 5' RACE reads through MiXCR, one entry per CDR3 protein. Here the sample spans approximately 600,000 distinct CDR3 sequences, roughly an eighth being singletons. Sequenced here: PBMCs, sampled on the day of the yellow fever booster vaccination. The source of these receptors is a man aged 30 to 45 who received the YFV17D yellow fever vaccine. Each CDR3 is given with its conserved first and last residue. The order of the fields is D gene, V gene, CDR3 length, J gene, clone size, CDR3 DNA, CDR3 protein. The D gene is left open where the match is weak. Clone size is shown for a subset of rows, as once, few, many or a class of expanded clone.

NA	TRBV5-1	13	TRBJ2-5	NA	TGCGCCAGCAGCGGGACATCACAAGAGACCCAGTACTTC	CASSGTSQETQYF
NA	TRBV6-2/TRBV6-3	15	TRBJ2-1	NA	TGTGCCAGCAGTTACTCTCCTAGTTCGAGCAATGAGCAGTTCTTC	CASSYSPSSSNEQFF
NA	TRBV9	14	TRBJ2-7	few	TGTGCCAGCAGCGTAGAACCGGGACTCGCAGCTCAGTACTTC	CASSVEPGLAAQYF
NA	TRBV15	14	TRBJ2-7	few	TGTGCCACCAGCAGAGATGTGTTGAGCCTCGAGCAGTACTTC	CATSRDVLSLEQYF
NA	TRBV19	17	TRBJ1-5	few	TGTGCCAGTAGTTTCTCGTCTCGGTCACGTAGCAATCAGCCCCAGCATTTT	CASSFSSRSRSNQPQHF
NA	TRBV7-2	17	TRBJ2-7	NA	TGTGCCAGCAGCTTAGTAAGTCCTAGCCTCAATGGTTACGAGCAGTACTTC	CASSLVSPSLNGYEQYF
NA	TRBV18	14	TRBJ1-2	NA	TGTGCCAGCTCACAAAACAGGGAGAACTATGGCTACACCTTC	CASSQNRENYGYTF
NA	TRBV12-3/TRBV12-4	14	TRBJ1-1	NA	TGTGCCAGCAGTTTCTCGGGCAGGGCTACTGAAGCTTTCTTT	CASSFSGRATEAFF
TRBD2	TRBV28	15	TRBJ2-1	NA	TGTGCCAGCAGTCAAGCGGGAGTCGGCTACAATGAGCAGTTCTTC	CASSQAGVGYNEQFF
NA	TRBV6-2/TRBV6-3	13	TRBJ1-2	few	TGTGCCAGTGTCCGCGCCGGGGTACCTGGCTACACCTTC	CASVRAGVPGYTF
NA	TRBV7-9	15	TRBJ2-3	NA	TGTGCCAGCAGCTCCGATGGGGACTCCACAGATACGCAGTATTTT	CASSSDGDSTDTQYF
TRBD2	TRBV5-1	16	TRBJ2-5	few	TGCGCCAGCAGCTTGGGATTAGCGGGAGATATGGAGACCCAGTACTTC	CASSLGLAGDMETQYF
TRBD2	TRBV20-1	12	TRBJ2-3	few	TGCAGTACCAGCGGGATCACAGATACGCAGTATTTT	CSTSGITDTQYF
NA	TRBV5-4	14	TRBJ2-2	NA	TGTGCCAGCAGTTTCAGGGATATCACCGGGGAGCTGTTTTTT	CASSFRDITGELFF
NA	TRBV20-1	12	TRBJ2-5	once	TGCAGTGGTTCCACAGACCAAGAGACCCAGTACTTC	CSGSTDQETQYF
NA	TRBV6-5	16	TRBJ2-6	NA	TGTGCCAGCAGTTACTCGACGGGCTCTGGGGCCAACGTCCTGACTTTC	CASSYSTGSGANVLTF
TRBD2	TRBV7-6	14	TRBJ2-7	few	TGTGCCAGCAGCCCTAGCGGGGCTGCCTACGAGCAGTACTTC	CASSPSGAAYEQYF
NA	TRBV7-2	14	TRBJ2-7	NA	TGTGCCAGCAGCCAAGGTCCCCCGCCTAACGAGCAGTACTTC	CASSQGPPPNEQYF
NA	TRBV14	13	TRBJ2-3	NA	TGTGCCAGCAGCCAACTCTCCGAAGATACGCAGTATTTT	CASSQLSEDTQYF
TRBD1	TRBV9	14	TRBJ1-6	NA	TGTGCCAGCAGCGGGGGACAGGGGAATTCACCCCTCCACTTT	CASSGGQGNSPLHF
TRBD2	TRBV7-8	15	TRBJ2-1	NA	TGTGCCAGCAGCTTTAGCGGGAGGGTGGAAAATGAGCAGTTCTTC	CASSFSGRVENEQFF
TRBD1	TRBV29-1	15	TRBJ2-5	NA	TGCAGCGTAGGGCATACAGGGGGCGCCAGGGAGACCCAGTACTTC	CSVGHTGGARETQYF
NA	TRBV5-1	14	TRBJ2-3	NA	TGCGCCAGCAGCCCGGCGATGGAATTGGATACGCAGTATTTT	CASSPAMELDTQYF
NA	TRBV20-1	16	TRBJ2-1	NA	TGCAGTGCTAGAGATCGGAGCGGAACTATCTACAATGAGCAGTTCTTC	CSARDRSGTIYNEQFF
NA	TRBV11-2	16	TRBJ2-1	NA	TGTGCCAGCAGCTCCCGGCTGGGGAGCTCCTACAATGAGCAGTTCTTC	CASSSRLGSSYNEQFF
TRBD1	TRBV20-1	15	TRBJ2-5	once	TGCAGTGCCTCGAATGCCGGGACAGTTCAAGAGACCCAGTACTTC	CSASNAGTVQETQYF
TRBD2	TRBV5-1	14	TRBJ2-7	many	TGTGCCAGCAGTTTTGGGACTAGCTCCTACGAGCAGTACTTC	CASSFGTSSYEQYF
NA	TRBV27	17	TRBJ2-1	few	TGTGCCAGCAGTTTATTAATTGGTCTTAGCTCCTACAATGAGCAGTTCTTC	CASSLLIGLSSYNEQFF
NA	TRBV6-2/TRBV6-3	15	TRBJ2-7	NA	TGTGCCAGCAGTTCCCCAGGCAGGGGGGGCTACGAGCAGTACTTC	CASSSPGRGGYEQYF
NA	TRBV7-8	15	TRBJ1-1	few	TGTGCCAGCAGCTCACAGCAGGGCCCGAACACTGAAGCTTTCTTT	CASSSQQGPNTEAFF
TRBD1	TRBV28	15	TRBJ2-7	NA	TGTGCCAGCTCCATGCTGCCGACAGGGTCCTACGAGCAGTACTTC	CASSMLPTGSYEQYF
NA	TRBV20-1	12	TRBJ2-1	few	TGCAGTGCTGGGGGGTACTTCAATGAGCAGTTCTTC	CSAGGYFNEQFF
NA	TRBV25-1	13	TRBJ2-7	many	TGTGCCAGCAGAGGTAGCGGATCCTACGAGCAGTACTTC	CASRGSGSYEQYF
TRBD1	TRBV19	15	TRBJ2-7	NA	TGTGCCAGTAGTATAGGCGGGACAGGAACCTACGAGCAGTACTTC	CASSIGGTGTYEQYF
NA	TRBV6-6	12	TRBJ2-7	few	TGTGCCAGCACCGCACAGGCTAGCGAGCAGTACTTC	CASTAQASEQYF
NA	TRBV9	13	TRBJ1-2	NA	TGTGCCAGCAGCGTTGCAGGGAACTATGGCTACACCTTC	CASSVAGNYGYTF
TRBD2	TRBV7-6	16	TRBJ2-1	few	TGTGCCAGCAGCTTAGCGGTGACTAGCGGACACAATGAGCAGTTCTTC	CASSLAVTSGHNEQFF
NA	TRBV7-9	13	TRBJ2-7	NA	TGTGCCGGCGAGGGGGAGGGCCTCTACGAGCAGTACTTC	CAGEGEGLYEQYF
TRBD2	TRBV6-1	12	TRBJ2-3	few	TGTGCCGGCAAACGGGGGGCAGATACGCAGTATTTT	CAGKRGADTQYF
TRBD2	TRBV20-1	15	TRBJ2-7	once	TGCAGTGTCCGTCGATTAGCGGGAGGGCCTATCGAGCAGTACTTC	CSVRRLAGGPIEQYF
NA	TRBV21-1	12	TRBJ2-7	many	TGTGCCAGCAGTCACCCGCCCTTAGGGCAGTACTTC	CASSHPPLGQYF
TRBD2	TRBV7-9	15	TRBJ2-1	few	TGTGCCAGCAGCTTAGGTAGCGGGGCTGACAATGAGCAGTTCTTC	CASSLGSGADNEQFF
TRBD1	TRBV29-1	16	TRBJ2-5	NA	TGCAGCGTTTTGAACCTACAGGGGGCGGACGGAGAGACCCAGTACTTC	CSVLNLQGADGETQYF